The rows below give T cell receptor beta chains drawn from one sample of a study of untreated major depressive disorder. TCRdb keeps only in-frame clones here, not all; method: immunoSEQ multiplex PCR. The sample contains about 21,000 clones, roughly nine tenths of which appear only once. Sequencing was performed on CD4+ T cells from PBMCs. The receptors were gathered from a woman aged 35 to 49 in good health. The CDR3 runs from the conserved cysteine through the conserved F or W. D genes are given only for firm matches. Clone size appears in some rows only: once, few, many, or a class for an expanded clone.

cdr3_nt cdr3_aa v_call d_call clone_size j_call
TGTGCCAGCAGTCCAGGACAGGGGATTAACTATGGCTACACCTTC CASSPGQGINYGYTF TRBV6-5 TRBD1 - TRBJ1-2
TGTGCCAGCAGTTTTACGGTCTACAATGAGCAGTTCTTC CASSFTVYNEQFF TRBV27 - - TRBJ2-1
TGTGCCAGCGTCCCGGGACAGACTGGAAACACCATATATTTT CASVPGQTGNTIYF TRBV25-1 TRBD1 - TRBJ1-3
TGCGCCAGCAGCATTGGGACCTTAGGTACTGAAGCTTTCTTT CASSIGTLGTEAFF TRBV5-1 - - TRBJ1-1
TGTGCCAGCAGCCCCGGACAGGGGAGTTCACCCCTCCACTTT CASSPGQGSSPLHF TRBV7-2 TRBD1 - TRBJ1-6
TGCGCCAGCAGCATGGGGACGGGACTAGCGGGAGCCAAAAACATTCAGTACTTC CASSMGTGLAGAKNIQYF TRBV5-1 TRBD2 - TRBJ2-4
TGCAGCGTTCAAGAGGGCTCTGGAAACACCATATATTTT CSVQEGSGNTIYF TRBV29-1 - - TRBJ1-3
TGTGCCAGCAGCTTTTTTCAAGAGACCCAGTACTTC CASSFFQETQYF TRBV5-6 - few TRBJ2-5
TGTGCCAGCAGCACCGAACACGGTTATAATTCACCCCTCCACTTT CASSTEHGYNSPLHF TRBV5-4 - - TRBJ1-6
TGTGCCAGCAGTTCCGGGACATCCGGACTAGCGGCCCTCTACGAGCAGTACTTC CASSSGTSGLAALYEQYF TRBV28 TRBD2 - TRBJ2-7
TGCGCCAGCAGCCGCAGGGGAACTAATGAAAAACTGTTTTTT CASSRRGTNEKLFF TRBV4-1 - - TRBJ1-4
TGTGCCAGCAGCTCCTCCGGGACAGGTTTGGGGGAGACCCAGTACTTC CASSSSGTGLGETQYF TRBV7-9 TRBD1 - TRBJ2-5
TGCAGCGACCGTGGACAGGGGAACACTGAAGCTTTCTTT CSDRGQGNTEAFF TRBV29-1 TRBD1 - TRBJ1-1
TGTGCCAGCAGCCGTAAAGACAGGGGCGGAACAGATACGCAGTATTTT CASSRKDRGGTDTQYF TRBV7-8 TRBD1 - TRBJ2-3
TGTGCCAGGAAGGGCTCTGGAAACACCATATATTTT CARKGSGNTIYF TRBV2 - - TRBJ1-3
TGTGCCAGCAGTGATGGACCGCTAGGGTACTACGGTGAAGCTTTCTTT CASSDGPLGYYGEAFF TRBV6-1 - - TRBJ1-1
TGTGCCATCGCGCCGGGTTCGGTTAGCACAGATACGCAGTATTTT CAIAPGSVSTDTQYF TRBV10-3 - - TRBJ2-3
TGTGCCAGCGGCTCGGGACTCTCGGGAAACACCATATATTTT CASGSGLSGNTIYF TRBV2 - - TRBJ1-3
TGCAGCGTCCTCGAGAGAATGTCCTCTGGAAACACCATATATTTT CSVLERMSSGNTIYF TRBV29-1 - - TRBJ1-3
TGTGCCAGCAGCCATATTCGGGGGGCCGGTGAGCAGTTCTTC CASSHIRGAGEQFF TRBV11-2 - - TRBJ2-1
TGTGCCAGCAGTGAAATTCATAGCCCTAACTATGGCTACACCTTC CASSEIHSPNYGYTF TRBV6-1 - - TRBJ1-2
TGTGCCTGGAGTCCTAGCGGGGCTTACAATGAGCAGTTCTTC CAWSPSGAYNEQFF TRBV30 TRBD2 - TRBJ2-1
TGTGCCAGCAGTGACTCGAGGAGGGCAGGGGAAGCTTTCTTT CASSDSRRAGEAFF TRBV6-4 - few TRBJ1-1
TGTGCCAGCAGTCAGGCGGGCTCCTACGAGCAGTACTTC CASSQAGSYEQYF TRBV6-5 - once TRBJ2-7
TGTGCCAGCATATTGGACCTTAATAGCAATCAGCCCCAGCATTTT CASILDLNSNQPQHF TRBV6-1 - once TRBJ1-5
TGCGCCAGCAGAGGGACAGCGAATAATGAAAAACTGTTTTTT CASRGTANNEKLFF TRBV10-1 TRBD1 - TRBJ1-4
TGTGCCAGCAGCCAATACAAAGGGGGCGAGCAGTACTTC CASSQYKGGEQYF TRBV14 - - TRBJ2-7
TGTGCCAGCAGCTTCGGGGGTGGAAGCACAGATACGCAGTATTTT CASSFGGGSTDTQYF TRBV11-1 - once TRBJ2-3
TGTGCCAGCAGTTACTCGGGTCTAGCCCTCACAGATACGCAGTATTTT CASSYSGLALTDTQYF TRBV6-5 - - TRBJ2-3